What follows describes a single TCR beta chain. Its antigen is unidentified. Trimming at V came to 2 bases and at J to 5 bases, leaving 10 bases not matched to a gene. From germline, CDR1 is SNHLY and CDR2 FYNNEI. This CDR3 comprises 17 residues. These data are taken from a study of T cell responses to AZD1222 COVID-19 vaccine. Timing groups of about 4 and about 12 weeks for second doses were pooled. Study-level points and caveats: Donor demographics were predominantly white British with a female majority; clonal diversity may be underestimated.

This table comes from immunoSEQ multiplex PCR, and its TCRdb copy is limited to in-frame clones, with some not included. The profile shows 45,000 or so clones, roughly 90% of them singletons. This clonotype was obtained from an adult who received the AZD1222 COVID-19 vaccine. This sample comprised peripheral blood, obtained 28 days after the second AZD1222 dose. The chain is built from TRBV2 and TRBJ2-5; TRBD2 matches at 11 bases. CDR3 amino acids: CASSESWASGRIETQYF. The CDR3 bases are TGTGCCAGCAGTGAATCTTGGGCTAGCGGGAGGATTGAGACCCAGTACTTC. The whole variable domain, remainder taken from reference TRBV2 and TRBJ2-5, is EPEVTQTPSHQVTQMGQEVILRCVPISNHLYFYWYRQILGQKVEFLVSFYNNEISEKSEIFDDQFSVERPDGSNFTLKIRSTKLEDSAMYFCASSESWASGRIETQYFGPGTRLLVL.